The rows below give T cell receptor beta chains drawn from one sample of a study of OX40 agonist ivuxolimab in advanced cancers. Using immunoSEQ multiplex PCR, the repertoire was profiled, and TCRdb retains in-frame clones only, with some absent. Of more than 70,000 clones in the sample, approximately 92% are singletons; the top ten hold roughly an eighth. The sequenced sample was CD4+ or CD8+ T cells sorted from blood, obtained in a trial of the OX40 agonist ivuxolimab. All receptors come from an adult with an advanced solid tumor such as melanoma, head and neck, liver or kidney cancer. Each CDR3 is given with its conserved first and last residue. A D gene is named only where the DNA matches it firmly. Only some rows state a clone size, as once, few, many or a class for expanded clones.

J: TRBJ1-1; size: .; D: .; V: TRBV4-1; CDR3: CASSQNGFTEAFF; DNA: TGCGCCAGCAGCCAAAACGGATTCACTGAAGCTTTCTTT
J: TRBJ2-7; size: .; D: TRBD2; V: TRBV6-5; CDR3: CASSSPAGGHEQYF; DNA: TGTGCCAGCAGTTCCCCAGCGGGAGGTCACGAGCAGTACTTC
J: TRBJ2-7; size: .; D: .; V: TRBV5-1; CDR3: CASSLSWGRVSEQYF; DNA: TGCGCCAGCAGCTTGAGTTGGGGCCGCGTCTCCGAGCAGTACTTC
J: TRBJ2-1; size: .; D: TRBD1; V: TRBV19; CDR3: CASSALGQVNEQFF; DNA: TGTGCCAGTAGTGCCCTGGGACAGGTAAATGAGCAGTTCTTC
J: TRBJ2-1; size: .; D: .; V: TRBV19; CDR3: CASSIQTLNEQFF; DNA: TGTGCCAGTAGTATTCAGACTTTGAATGAGCAGTTCTTC
J: TRBJ2-1; size: .; D: .; V: TRBV4-1; CDR3: CASSQAILVTRNNEQFF; DNA: TGCGCCAGCAGCCAAGCTATTCTAGTCACGCGGAACAATGAGCAGTTCTTC
J: TRBJ1-4; size: .; D: TRBD1; V: TRBV15; CDR3: CATSRAALGQGSEKLFF; DNA: TGTGCCACCAGCAGAGCCGCCCTGGGACAGGGCTCTGAAAAACTGTTTTTT
J: TRBJ2-5; size: .; D: .; V: TRBV7-7; CDR3: CASSRGGSGAETQYF; DNA: TGTGCTAGCAGCAGAGGGGGCAGCGGGGCGGAGACCCAGTACTTC
J: TRBJ1-5; size: .; D: .; V: TRBV19; CDR3: CASSIATHSNQPQHF; DNA: TGTGCCAGTAGTATAGCCACCCATAGCAATCAGCCCCAGCATTTT
J: TRBJ2-1; size: once; D: TRBD1; V: TRBV18; CDR3: CASSPYQGESSYNEQFF; DNA: TGTGCCAGCTCACCTTACCAGGGGGAGAGCTCCTACAATGAGCAGTTCTTC
J: TRBJ2-1; size: .; D: .; V: TRBV29-1; CDR3: CSGTRQTYNEQFF; DNA: TGCAGCGGGACCAGACAAACCTACAATGAGCAGTTCTTC
J: TRBJ1-1; size: .; D: TRBD1; V: TRBV20-1; CDR3: CSASRGSEAFF; DNA: TGCAGTGCTAGCAGGGGGTCTGAAGCTTTCTTT
J: TRBJ1-6; size: .; D: .; V: TRBV5-1; CDR3: CASRPDTDSPLHF; DNA: TGCGCCAGCAGACCCGACACCGATTCACCCCTCCACTTT
J: TRBJ1-1; size: few; D: .; V: TRBV19; CDR3: CASLQWGSNTEAFF; DNA: TGTGCCAGTTTACAGTGGGGGTCGAACACTGAAGCTTTCTTT
J: TRBJ2-2; size: .; D: TRBD2; V: TRBV7-3; CDR3: CASSLRSPAGVKTGELFF; DNA: TGTGCCAGCAGCTTACGTTCGCCGGCGGGAGTAAAAACCGGGGAGCTGTTTTTT
J: TRBJ1-5; size: .; D: .; V: TRBV7-9; CDR3: CASSIGGGPEHF; DNA: TGTGCCAGCAGCATAGGAGGAGGGCCGGAGCATTTT
J: TRBJ1-2; size: .; D: TRBD1; V: TRBV6-5; CDR3: CASSFTGEEGYTF; DNA: TGTGCCAGCAGTTTCACAGGGGAAGAAGGCTACACCTTC
J: TRBJ2-5; size: medium-sized; D: .; V: TRBV2; CDR3: CASSGGGVQTQYF; DNA: TGTGCCAGCAGTGGAGGGGGGGTACAGACCCAGTACTTC
J: TRBJ2-1; size: .; D: .; V: TRBV5-1; CDR3: CASSFQELNEQFF; DNA: TGCGCCAGCAGCTTCCAGGAACTAAATGAGCAGTTCTTC
J: TRBJ2-1; size: .; D: TRBD2; V: TRBV9; CDR3: CASSDSGRGQFF; DNA: TGTGCCAGCAGCGATAGCGGGAGGGGGCAGTTCTTC
J: TRBJ2-5; size: few; D: TRBD1; V: TRBV5-1; CDR3: CASSLLGTEETQYF; DNA: TGCGCCAGCAGCTTATTGGGGACAGAAGAGACCCAGTACTTC
J: TRBJ2-3; size: .; D: TRBD2; V: TRBV7-9; CDR3: CASSPAGTSATSTDTQYF; DNA: TGTGCCAGCAGCCCCGCCGGGACTAGCGCAACTAGCACAGATACGCAGTATTTT
J: TRBJ1-4; size: .; D: .; V: TRBV29-1; CDR3: CSVVDPVRTNEKLFF; DNA: TGCAGCGTGGTAGACCCCGTCAGAACTAATGAAAAACTGTTTTTT
J: TRBJ1-4; size: .; D: TRBD1; V: TRBV10-2; CDR3: CASSGRGGSANEKLFF; DNA: TGCGCCAGCAGTGGACGAGGGGGCAGCGCTAATGAAAAACTGTTTTTT
J: TRBJ2-1; size: .; D: .; V: TRBV13; CDR3: CASSSPGPPQFF; DNA: TGTGCCAGCAGCTCCCCCGGGCCACCGCAGTTCTTC
J: TRBJ2-7; size: .; D: TRBD2; V: TRBV7-9; CDR3: CASSLEGTIRYEQYF; DNA: TGTGCCAGCAGCTTAGAAGGGACTATTAGATACGAGCAGTACTTC
J: TRBJ2-4; size: .; D: TRBD2; V: TRBV4-1; CDR3: CASSQGKAGGLAKNIQYF; DNA: TGCGCCAGCAGCCAGGGAAAAGCGGGGGGACTAGCCAAAAACATTCAGTACTTC
J: TRBJ2-7; size: .; D: .; V: TRBV18; CDR3: CASSLGTSEQYF; DNA: TGTGCCAGCTCACTCGGGACGAGTGAGCAGTACTTC
J: TRBJ1-2; size: .; D: .; V: TRBV19; CDR3: CASTLREVGYGYTF; DNA: TGTGCCAGTACCCTCAGGGAGGTAGGCTATGGCTACACCTTC
J: TRBJ1-4; size: once; D: .; V: TRBV27; CDR3: CASSSGGGDEKLFF; DNA: TGTGCCAGCAGTTCTGGGGGAGGGGATGAAAAACTGTTTTTT
J: TRBJ1-2; size: .; D: TRBD1; V: TRBV5-4; CDR3: CASIYGPGTGGVGGYTF; DNA: TGTGCCAGCATCTATGGGCCTGGGACAGGGGGTGTTGGAGGCTACACCTTC
J: TRBJ1-6; size: .; D: .; V: TRBV29-1; CDR3: CSAGGAGSPLHF; DNA: TGCAGCGCCGGGGGAGCGGGATCACCCCTCCACTTT
J: TRBJ1-2; size: .; D: TRBD1; V: TRBV5-4; CDR3: CASSFLDRGEGGYTF; DNA: TGTGCCAGCAGCTTCCTGGACAGGGGTGAAGGGGGCTACACCTTC
J: TRBJ1-2; size: .; D: TRBD1; V: TRBV6-5; CDR3: CASRLGQGASYGYTF; DNA: TGTGCCAGCAGGCTTGGACAGGGGGCGAGCTATGGCTACACCTTC
J: TRBJ2-7; size: .; D: .; V: TRBV7-2; CDR3: CASSNKGDSYEQYF; DNA: TGTGCCAGCAGCAACAAAGGGGACTCCTACGAGCAGTACTTC
J: TRBJ1-2; size: .; D: .; V: TRBV28; CDR3: CASSLFDPGYGYTF; DNA: TGTGCCAGCAGTCTTTTCGATCCGGGCTACGGCTACACCTTC
J: TRBJ1-1; size: .; D: .; V: TRBV2; CDR3: CASCREGGNTEAFF; DNA: TGTGCCAGCTGCCGGGAGGGGGGCAACACTGAAGCTTTCTTT
J: TRBJ1-4; size: .; D: TRBD1; V: TRBV5-1; CDR3: CASSLGTGVGKLFF; DNA: TGCGCCAGCAGCTTAGGGACAGGGGTCGGAAAACTGTTTTTT
J: TRBJ2-3; size: .; D: .; V: TRBV29-1; CDR3: CSVGRSTDTQYF; DNA: TGCAGCGTTGGGAGAAGCACAGATACGCAGTATTTT
J: TRBJ1-3; size: .; D: TRBD1; V: TRBV12-5; CDR3: CASGLVTGEGNTIYF; DNA: TGTGCTAGTGGTTTGGTGACAGGGGAGGGAAACACCATATATTTT
J: TRBJ2-7; size: .; D: TRBD2; V: TRBV2; CDR3: CASRRLAGETYEQYF; DNA: TGTGCCAGCAGGAGGCTAGCGGGGGAGACCTACGAGCAGTACTTC